This entry describes one TCR beta chain. Repertoires were generated with immunoSEQ multiplex PCR, while TCRdb's copy carries only in-frame clones and drops some. The repertoire includes 65,000 or so clones, about 94% of them detected once, and around 0.15% sits in the top ten. The germline V gene encodes CDR1 WNHNN and CDR2 SYGVQD (reference sequence). V was shortened by 10 bases and J by 5 bases, with 23 bases between the two germline ends. The CDR3 is 15 residues long. These data originate in a study of CD4 T cells in relation to SARS-CoV-2 and coronaviruses. The unexposed donors gave CD4+ T cells in about 2010-2019, prior to COVID-19.

The clonotype comes from a human donor in good health. The chain links TRBV10-1 to TRBJ2-5; tentative D call: TRBD2 (7 bases). Sequencing was done on a sample of naive CD4+ T cells from PBMCs. Stated subset: naive CD4+ T cells isolated by negative enrichment. The CDR3 loop is CATLKEGGQEETQYF. Written as DNA, the CDR3 is TGCGCCACCCTCAAGGAGGGGGGGCAGGAGGAGACCCAGTACTTC.